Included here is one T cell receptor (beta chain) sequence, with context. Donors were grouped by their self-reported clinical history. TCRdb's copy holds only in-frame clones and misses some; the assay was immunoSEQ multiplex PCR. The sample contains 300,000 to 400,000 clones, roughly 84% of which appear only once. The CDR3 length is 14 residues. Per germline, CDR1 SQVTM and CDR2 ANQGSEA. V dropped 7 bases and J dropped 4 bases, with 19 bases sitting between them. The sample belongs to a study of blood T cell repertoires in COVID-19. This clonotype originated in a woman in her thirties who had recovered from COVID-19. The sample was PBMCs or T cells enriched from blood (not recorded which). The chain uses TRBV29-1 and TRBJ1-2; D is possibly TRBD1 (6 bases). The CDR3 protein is CSALEGGRGYGYTF. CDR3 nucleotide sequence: TGCAGCGCCTTAGAGGGGGGGAGAGGCTATGGCTACACCTTC.